The next 16 T cell receptor beta chains were all read from a single sample in a study of blood T cell repertoires in COVID-19. Using immunoSEQ multiplex PCR, the repertoire was profiled, and TCRdb retains in-frame clones only, with some absent. The data contain about 220,000 clones, 82% of them seen just once; the ten biggest clones take up 3% to 3.5%. The sequenced sample was PBMCs or T cells enriched from blood (not recorded which). The source is a woman aged 60 to 75 who had recovered from COVID-19.

This clone was picked up a small number of times. The chain has TRBV19 and TRBJ1-1; D is perhaps TRBD1 (6 bases). V lost 8 bases, J lost 1 base, and 8 bases lay in between. The CDR3 length is 12 residues. Per germline, CDR1 LNHDA and CDR2 SQIVND (reference sequence). Here the CDR3 reads CASGGQNTEAFF. The CDR3 DNA reads as TGTGCCAGTGGGGGCCAGAACACTGAAGCTTTCTTT.

J is TRBJ1-2 and V is TRBV19; D might be TRBD1 (5 bases). The V gene lost 3 bases and the J gene lost 8 bases, with 10 bases spanning the gap. The CDR3 is made up of 12 amino acids. CDR1 LNHDA and CDR2 SQIVND come from the germline V gene (reference sequence). The DNA for the CDR3 is TGTGCCAGTAGTATGGGACTGGGGGGCTACACCTTC. Translating gives CASSMGLGGYTF.

The chain is built from TRBV21-1 and TRBJ2-5; the listed D gene, TRBD1, was not tested against the DNA. TRBV21-1 is listed as a pseudogene. The CDR3 runs to 15 residues. The CDR3 nucleotides read TGTGCCAGCAGCAACCGGACAGGGTTGGGGGAGACCCAGTACTTC. Protein: CASSNRTGLGETQYF.

The chain recombines TRBV21-1 with TRBJ1-2; TRBD1 was called by the table and not checked on the DNA. TRBV21-1 is recorded as a pseudogene. The CDR3 has 19 amino acids. The CDR3 sequence: CASSKWRGQIEVNNYGYTF. The CDR3 bases are TGTGCCAGCAGCAAATGGAGGGGACAGATTGAAGTCAATAACTATGGCTACACCTTC.

V is TRBV6-1 and J is TRBJ2-5, with TRBD2 as a possible D gene (5 bases). CDR3 size: 13 residues. Germline-derived CDR1 and CDR2 are MNHNS and SASEGT. Trimming removed 1 base at V and 7 bases at J, with 10 bases between. CDR3 in amino acids: CASSEVEGLTQYF. The CDR3 nucleotides are TGTGCCAGCAGTGAAGTAGAGGGATTGACCCAGTACTTC.

In DNA form, the CDR3 reads TGCGCCAGCAGCTTCGATTTGGGGGGAGAGACCCAGTACTTC. Amino acid sequence: CASSFDLGGETQYF. V is TRBV5-1 and J is TRBJ2-5, with D possibly TRBD2 on 6 matching bases. CDR1 is SGHRS and CDR2 is YFSETQ in the germline V gene. The CDR3 runs 14 residues. Deletions cut 2 bases from V and 4 bases from J, with 12 bases between.

This clone was detected only a few times. J is TRBJ1-3 and V is TRBV11-2; D gene uncertain. Trimming pared 3 bases from V and 8 bases from J, leaving 14 bases between. Per germline, CDR1 SGHAT and CDR2 FQNNGV. There are 14 residues in the CDR3. This CDR3 is CASSFSWNSDTIYF. Here the CDR3 DNA reads TGTGCCAGCAGCTTTAGCTGGAATAGTGACACCATATATTTT.

The chain combines TRBV6-4 with TRBJ1-2; unclear D gene. The CDR3 loop spans 13 amino acids. Germline CDR1 MRHNA, CDR2 SNTAGT. The V end was cut by 5 bases, the J end by 4 bases, with 11 bases between. CDR3 DNA: TGTGCCAGCAGTCCCGACGGACTCTATGGCTACACCTTC. Translating it yields CASSPDGLYGYTF.

J is TRBJ1-2 and V is TRBV15; the match to TRBD1 covers 8 bases. This CDR3 is built from 14 residues. V trimming: 1 base; J trimming: 2 bases; junction bases outside the gene matches: 0. Germline V gives CDR1 LNHNV, CDR2 YYDKDF (reference sequence). The CDR3 nucleotides read TGTGCCACCAGCAGAGGGGACAGGAACTATGGCTACACCTTC. It codes for CATSRGDRNYGYTF.

The J gene is TRBJ1-1, the V gene TRBV13; a possible D gene is TRBD1 (5 bases). In germline, CDR1 is PRHDT, CDR2 FYEKMQ (reference sequence). CDR3 size: 13 residues. Deletions cut 5 bases from V and 5 bases from J, with 12 bases between. The CDR3 DNA is TGTGCCAGCAGCGGCGGGGGGTGGACTGAAGCTTTCTTT. This encodes CASSGGGWTEAFF.

The chain is built from TRBV4-1 and TRBJ1-1; 8 bases match TRBD1. After removal of 4 bases from V and 3 bases from J, the junction contained 10 bases not matched to a gene. Germline CDR1 MGHRA, CDR2 YSYEKL. The length of the CDR3 is 16 residues. CDR3 nucleotides: TGCGCCAGCAGCCGGACAGGGTTGGGGGCGGACACTGAAGCTTTCTTT. Translation gives CASSRTGLGADTEAFF.

This chain connects TRBV5-6 to TRBJ2-3; 7 bases align to TRBD2. The CDR3 is made up of 14 amino acids. J lost 1 base, V lost 4 bases, and 3 bases had no gene match. CDR1 and CDR2 from the germline V gene are SGHDT and YYEEEE. Here the CDR3 reads CASSSGVGTDTQYF. The CDR3 nucleotides are TGTGCCAGCAGCAGCGGGGTCGGCACAGATACGCAGTATTTT.

The rearrangement uses TRBV3-1 (or the pseudogene TRBV3-2) and TRBJ2-7; TRBD2 aligns across 9 bases. CDR1 is LGHDT, CDR2 YNNKEL, per germline (reference sequence). With 0 bases clipped from V and 0 bases from J, the junction kept 9 bases outside the gene matches. CDR3 length: 18 amino acids. This chain's CDR3 is CASSQDAVLLAGSYEQYF. The DNA of the CDR3 is TGTGCCAGCAGCCAAGACGCGGTCTTACTAGCGGGCTCCTACGAGCAGTACTTC.

The gene calls are TRBV19 and TRBJ2-7; 11 bases match TRBD1. Germline trimming cut 5 bases from V and 2 bases from J; bases unmatched to any gene: 5. CDR3 length equals 15 residues. Germline V gene data show CDR1 as LNHDA and CDR2 as SQIVND (reference sequence). CDR3 nucleotide sequence: TGTGCCAGTAGTTGGGGACAGGGGGTTCCCTACGAGCAGTACTTC. Its translation: CASSWGQGVPYEQYF.

The chain employs TRBV13 and TRBJ1-4, with a tentative D call TRBD1 (6 bases). Germline V gene data show CDR1 as PRHDT and CDR2 as FYEKMQ (reference sequence). The length of the CDR3 is 18 residues. Trimming left V 3 bases short and J 0 bases short, with 17 bases between. The CDR3 loop reads CASSFRRMGTPTNEKLFF. As DNA, the CDR3 is TGTGCCAGCAGCTTCAGAAGGATGGGGACACCAACTAATGAAAAACTGTTTTTT.

The V call is TRBV2, the J call TRBJ2-6; tentatively, D is TRBD2 (5 bases). Per the germline V gene, CDR1 is SNHLY and CDR2 is FYNNEI. With 11 bases removed from V and 3 bases from J, the gap between germline ends came to 8 bases. The CDR3 length is 12 residues. The CDR3 sequence: CAEGSGANVLTF. In DNA form, the CDR3 reads TGTGCCGAGGGAAGTGGGGCCAACGTCCTGACTTTC.